The next 30 T cell receptor beta chains were all read from a single sample in a study of blood T cells in healthy people across ages. Primed by a sample-barcoded 5' primer and a J-beta primer mix, a second PCR proceeded for about 7 to 11 cycles. One entry per CDR3 protein, called by TCRdb with MiXCR from the 5' RACE reads. The sample contains 750,000 to 950,000 distinct CDR3 sequences, about 29% of which appear only once. This same sample was also part of a study on T cells of mothers and their children.

Sample: blood. All receptors derive from a woman in her forties in good health.

This clonotype was counted between two and nine times. The chain couples TRBV7-3 to TRBJ2-5; no clear D gene. The V end lost 4 bases, the J end lost 2 bases, and 14 bases lay between the germline ends. CDR3 length: 15 residues. The germline CDR1 and CDR2 sequences are SGHTA and FQGTGA. CDR3: CASSSTGQWQETQYF. In DNA, the CDR3 is TGTGCCAGCAGCTCCACGGGCCAGTGGCAAGAGACCCAGTACTTC.

This clonotype has a handful of counts. The genes are TRBV7-3 and TRBJ2-3; 16 bases are a match to TRBD2. V shed 1 base, J shed 4 bases, and the junction held 8 bases outside the gene matches. Germline assignment: CDR1 SGHTA and CDR2 FQGTGA. This CDR3 has 19 amino acids. CDR3 in amino acids: CASSLIPAGTSGGADTQYF. In DNA, the CDR3 is TGTGCCAGCAGCTTAATCCCGGCCGGGACTAGCGGGGGGGCAGATACGCAGTATTTT.

This clonotype was observed a handful of times. A much larger clone lies a single base off, so this may be a read error. V gene TRBV3-1 combines with J gene TRBJ2-1; 7 nucleotides align to TRBD1. The V and J ends lost 6 bases and 4 bases, in that order; junction bases with no gene match: 21. This CDR3 is 19 amino acids long. Germline V gene sequence: CDR1 LGHDT, CDR2 YNNKEL (reference sequence). The CDR3 DNA reads as TGTGCCAGCAGACACGGGACAGCATTGACAATGGGATCTTACAATGAGCAGTTCTTC. Amino acid sequence: CASRHGTALTMGSYNEQFF.

This chain links TRBV12-3 or TRBV12-4 with TRBJ2-7; D uncertain. The CDR3 contains 13 residues. V was cut by 6 bases and J by 2 bases, with 11 bases left in between. This chain's CDR3 is CASRRAGPYEQYF. As DNA, the CDR3 is TGTGCCAGCAGGCGAGCAGGACCCTACGAGCAGTACTTC.

The chain is built from TRBV6-2 or TRBV6-3 and TRBJ2-1, with 13 bases lining up with TRBD2. Germline V lookup: CDR1 MNHEY, CDR2 SVGEGT. There are 16 residues in the CDR3. The ends lost 2 bases at V and 8 bases at J; junction bases unmatched: 6. Written as DNA, the CDR3 is TGTGCCAGCAGTTACCTCACTAGCGGGAGGGCCCATGAGCAGTTCTTC. Amino acids: CASSYLTSGRAHEQFF.

This clonotype has just a few counts. The chain recombines TRBV18 with TRBJ2-1; TRBD1 matches at 8 bases. There are 15 residues in the CDR3. The V gene end was trimmed by 2 bases and the J gene end by 8 bases; junction bases not matched to a gene: 8. Germline CDR1 KGHSH, CDR2 LQKENI. In DNA form, the CDR3 reads TGTGCCAGCTCACCAGCGCAGGGGGCGATGGATGAGCAGTTCTTC. Its translation is CASSPAQGAMDEQFF.

The sample holds many counts of this clonotype. This chain joins TRBV7-9 and TRBJ2-7; 8 bases line up with TRBD1. V trimming: 5 bases; J trimming: 2 bases; junction bases outside the gene matches: 5. Per the germline V gene, CDR1 is SEHNR and CDR2 is FQNEAQ (reference sequence). The CDR3 is 14 amino acids. Here the CDR3 reads CASSTDRVPYEQYF. The CDR3 nucleotides read TGTGCCAGCAGCACGGACAGGGTACCCTACGAGCAGTACTTC.

In its sample, this clonotype was seen once. The chain is built from TRBV20-1 and TRBJ2-3; D ambiguous. V dropped 4 bases and J dropped 7 bases, with 12 bases sitting between them. The CDR3 runs to 12 residues. The germline V gene has CDR1 DFQATT and CDR2 SNEGSKA (reference sequence). In DNA, the CDR3 is TGCAGTGCTAAAAGGGTGGCCAATACGCAGTATTTT. Translated, it gives CSAKRVANTQYF.

The chain joins TRBV27 to TRBJ1-2, with D hard to call. The CDR3 totals 14 residues. Germline lookup yields CDR1 MNHEY and CDR2 SMNVEV (reference sequence). V shed 1 base and J shed 3 bases, with 9 bases lying between them. CDR3 bases: TGTGCCAGCAGTTTATGGGGATCTGACTATGGCTACACCTTC. Encoded protein: CASSLWGSDYGYTF.

This clonotype was detected ten times or more. The rearrangement links TRBV10-3 to TRBJ2-5; D possibly matches TRBD1 or TRBD2 (6 bases each). V lost 3 bases and J lost 2, with 13 bases in between. In germline, CDR1 is ENHRY, CDR2 SYGVKD. The CDR3 covers 15 residues. CDR3 in DNA: TGTGCCATCAGTGAAAGCTGGAGGGGGCAAGAGACCCAGTACTTC. Protein product: CAISESWRGQETQYF.

The rearrangement links TRBV2 to TRBJ2-5; possibly TRBD2 for D (5 bases). This CDR3 has 14 residues. Trimming stripped 7 bases from V and 2 bases from J, with 14 bases between. Looked up from germline, CDR1 is SNHLY and CDR2 is FYNNEI. CDR3 amino acids: CASKSGRLQETQYF. The CDR3 DNA is TGTGCCAGCAAATCGGGAAGACTGCAAGAGACCCAGTACTTC.

The rearrangement joins TRBV12-3 or TRBV12-4 to TRBJ2-5, with D hard to call. V was shortened by 2 bases and J by 11 bases, with 15 bases between the two germline ends. The CDR3 loop spans 13 amino acids. The CDR3: CASSLRLPVGQYF. The CDR3 coding sequence is TGTGCCAGCAGTTTACGTCTACCGGTTGGGCAGTACTTC.

The CDR3 sequence is CASSKAGSNQPQHF. Here the CDR3 DNA reads TGTGCCAGCAGCAAAGCAGGTAGCAATCAGCCCCAGCATTTT. The rearrangement uses TRBV3-1 and TRBJ1-5, with unresolved D. Per the germline V gene, CDR1 is LGHDT and CDR2 is YNNKEL (reference sequence). The CDR3 runs to 14 residues. Between the trimmed V and J ends, which lost 5 bases and 0 bases, there was a span of 8 bases.

This chain joins TRBV7-9 and TRBJ2-1, with 8 positions matching TRBD2. Germline V gene sequence: CDR1 SEHNR, CDR2 FQNEAQ (reference sequence). Trimming removed 4 bases from V and 3 bases from J; junction bases left unmatched: 5. The CDR3 is made up of 15 amino acids. The CDR3 protein is CASSSTSAFYNEQFF. The CDR3 nucleotides read TGTGCCAGCAGCTCGACTAGCGCGTTCTACAATGAGCAGTTCTTC. Looking up the rest from reference TRBV7-9 and TRBJ2-1 gives the full variable domain: DTGVSQNPRHKITKRGQNVTFRCDPISEHNRLYWYRQTLGQGPEFLTYFQNEAQLEKSRLLSDRFSAERPKGSFSTLEIQRTEQGDSAMYLCASSSTSAFYNEQFFGPGTRLTVL.

V is TRBV28 and J is TRBJ2-7; the D gene is possibly TRBD2 (6 bases). The CDR3 sequence is 15 residues long. CDR1 is MDHEN, CDR2 SYDVKM, per germline. Deletions cut 3 bases from V and 0 bases from J, with 12 bases between. CDR3 sequence (DNA): TGTGCCAGCAGTTTGGGGACGGGAGTCTCCTACGAGCAGTACGTC. Translating it yields CASSLGTGVSYEQYV.

This clonotype was seen a few times. The CDR3 nucleotides read TGTGCCAGCAGCGAGGACAGGCTGCTGCGGCCCCAGCATTTT. Protein: CASSEDRLLRPQHF. The chain joins TRBV12-3 or TRBV12-4 to TRBJ1-5, with 7 positions matching TRBD1. This CDR3 is 14 amino acids long. Trimming removed 6 bases from V and 9 bases from J; junction bases left unmatched: 11.

There are a few counts of this clonotype. This chain joins TRBV28 and TRBJ2-3, with 10 bases identical to TRBD2. Unmatched junction bases numbered 5, after V lost 5 bases and J lost 6 bases. The CDR3 loop spans 14 amino acids. CDR1 is MDHEN, CDR2 SYDVKM, per germline. The DNA for the CDR3 is TGTGCCAGCAGTAAAGTAGCGGGGGGCGATACGCAGTATTTT. This sequence encodes CASSKVAGGDTQYF. The whole variable domain, filled in from reference TRBV28 and TRBJ2-3, reads DVKVTQSSRYLVKRTGEKVFLECVQDMDHENMFWYRQDPGLGLRLIYFSYDVKMKEKGDIPEGYSVSREKKERFSLILESASTNQTSMYLCASSKVAGGDTQYFGPGTRLTVL.

A note on this clonotype: This sequence may be a read error, since a much larger clone differs from it by one base. The CDR3 DNA follows: TGTGCCAGCAGCCACACTAGAAATGAGCAGTACTTC. This sequence encodes CASSHTRNEQYF. The rearrangement links TRBV7-2 to TRBJ2-1; perhaps TRBD2 as D (5 bases). With the DNA end fitting TRBJ2-7 better, the J assignment may be wrong. Germline CDR1 and CDR2: SGHTA and FQGNSA. The CDR3 contains 12 residues.

V is TRBV28 and J is TRBJ2-6; D remains ambiguous. The V end was cut by 6 bases, the J end by 2 bases, with 11 bases between. Germline lookup yields CDR1 MDHEN and CDR2 SYDVKM. CDR3 size: 15 residues. The CDR3 DNA sequence: TGTGCCAGCAGGGGGTTGGGGACTGGGGCCAACGTCCTGACTTTC. Amino acids: CASRGLGTGANVLTF.

This sequence joins TRBV10-3 and TRBJ1-1; no definite D call. V lost 3 bases to trimming and J lost 7 bases, with 12 bases between them. Germline CDR1 and CDR2: ENHRY and SYGVKD. The CDR3 covers 13 residues. The CDR3 DNA follows: TGTGCCATCAGTGAAGCAGGACCTGTTGAAGCTTTCTTT. It yields the protein CAISEAGPVEAFF.

In this sample, this clonotype turned up many times. The chain carries TRBV12-3 or TRBV12-4 and TRBJ2-7, with 10 nucleotides matching TRBD1. There are 14 residues in the CDR3. The V gene end was trimmed by 5 bases and the J gene end by 6 bases; junction bases not matched to a gene: 7. CDR3 sequence reads: CASSLTGTGVEQYF. The CDR3 coding sequence is TGTGCCAGCAGTCTAACCGGGACAGGGGTCGAGCAGTACTTC.

The chain combines TRBV20-1 with TRBJ1-2; the D gene is possibly TRBD1 (5 bases). The CDR3 loop spans 14 amino acids. The V and J ends lost 5 bases and 1 base respectively, with 14 bases between them. Per germline, CDR1 DFQATT and CDR2 SNEGSKA (reference sequence). The CDR3 coding sequence is TGCAGTGCTGGGGCCGGGGCGAATAACTATGGCTACACCTTC. Protein: CSAGAGANNYGYTF.

The chain combines TRBV11-2 with TRBJ1-4, with 9 bases identical to TRBD1. J gave up 7 bases and V 7 bases, and 7 bases lay outside the gene matches. Germline CDR1 SGHAT, CDR2 FQNNGV. This CDR3 region has 14 residues. This CDR3 reads CASTLGTGTEKLFF. The CDR3 coding sequence is TGTGCCAGCACCCTCGGGACAGGGACTGAAAAACTGTTTTTT.

The chain uses TRBV9 and TRBJ2-1, with 10 positions matching TRBD2. V shed 3 bases, J shed 3 bases, and the junction held 12 bases outside the gene matches. The CDR3 contains 18 residues. From germline, CDR1 is SGDLS and CDR2 YYNGEE. Here the CDR3 reads CASSEGRLAGELYNEQFF. The CDR3 region has the DNA TGTGCCAGCAGCGAGGGTCGGCTAGCGGGGGAGCTCTACAATGAGCAGTTCTTC.

In the case of this clonotype: A much more abundant neighbour one base away suggests this may be a read error. The chain combines TRBV20-1 with TRBJ2-5, with TRBD2 matching 7 bases. V was pared by 0 bases and J by 4 bases, with 2 bases of the junction left unmatched. CDR1 DFQATT and CDR2 SNEGSKA come from the germline V gene (reference sequence). The CDR3 loop spans 13 amino acids. For the CDR3, the DNA is TGCAGTGCTAGAGATGGGGGGGGAGAGACCCAGTACTTC. Protein product: CSARDGGGETQYF.

Remarks on this clonotype: This may arise from a read error, as a much more abundant clone is one base away. The rearrangement joins TRBV13 to TRBJ1-1; D gene uncertain. Per germline, CDR1 PRHDT and CDR2 FYEKMQ (reference sequence). The CDR3 sequence is 14 residues long. The CDR3: CAGSLGSGSTEAFF. The CDR3 coding sequence is TGTGCCGGCAGCCTAGGTTCGGGGTCCACTGAAGCTTTCTTT.

The chain links TRBV5-1 to TRBJ2-2; D not resolved. The CDR3 length is 15 residues. Germline V CDR1 and CDR2: SGHRS, YFSETQ. The V and J ends lost 0 bases and 4 bases respectively, with 10 bases between them. The CDR3 here is CASSLGWQITGELFF. CDR3 nucleotides: TGCGCCAGCAGCTTGGGGTGGCAGATCACCGGGGAGCTGTTTTTT.

As regards this clonotype: This may stem from a read error, because a much larger clone lies one nucleotide away. DNA of the CDR3: TGCAGCGTGGTGGACAGGGATTTTCCCTACGAGCAGTTCTTC. Protein: CSVVDRDFPYEQFF. V gene TRBV29-1 combines with J gene TRBJ2-1; 8 bases align to TRBD1. Germline values: CDR1 SQVTM, CDR2 ANQGSEA. This CDR3 has 14 residues. V lost 6 bases to trimming and J lost 10 bases; unmatched junction nucleotides: 14.

In this sample, this clonotype turned up a few times. The gene calls are TRBV25-1 and TRBJ2-5; D call uncertain. Germline V gives CDR1 MGHDK, CDR2 SYGVNS. Trimming removed 1 base at V and 2 bases at J, with 8 bases between. The CDR3 is made up of 14 amino acids. CDR3 DNA: TGTGCCAGCAGTGAATTTGGCGATCAAGAGACCCAGTACTTC. This encodes CASSEFGDQETQYF. The full variable domain, rest sourced from reference TRBV25-1 and TRBJ2-5, is EADIYQTPRYLVIGTGKKITLECSQTMGHDKMYWYQQDPGMELHLIHYSYGVNSTEKGDLSSESTVSRIRTEHFPLTLESARPSHTSQYLCASSEFGDQETQYFGPGTRLLVL.

This clonotype was seen many times. The V and J genes are TRBV20-1 and TRBJ1-5; D is unclear. The length of the CDR3 is 13 residues. V lost 1 base to trimming and J lost 7 bases, with 11 bases between them. Germline V gives CDR1 DFQATT, CDR2 SNEGSKA (reference sequence). CDR3 bases: TGCAGTGCTAGAGCGGGAACGGGACAGCCCCAGCATTTT. Its translation is CSARAGTGQPQHF.